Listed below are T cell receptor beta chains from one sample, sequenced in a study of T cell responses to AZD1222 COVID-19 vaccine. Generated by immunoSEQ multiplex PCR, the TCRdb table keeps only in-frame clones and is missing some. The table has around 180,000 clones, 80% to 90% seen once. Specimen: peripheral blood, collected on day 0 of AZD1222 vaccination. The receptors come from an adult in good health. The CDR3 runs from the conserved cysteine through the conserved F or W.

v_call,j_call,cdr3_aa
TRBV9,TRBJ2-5,CASSALGGQETQYF
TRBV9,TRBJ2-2,CASSVGFGLAGRPGELFF
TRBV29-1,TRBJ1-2,CSVEGAGEVSTNYGYTF
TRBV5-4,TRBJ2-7,CASSLPGQRTSYEQYF
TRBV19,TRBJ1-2,CASSIGGRGGGGYTF
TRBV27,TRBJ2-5,CASSHKQGQKETQYF
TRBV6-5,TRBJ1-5,CASRQQGADNQPQHF
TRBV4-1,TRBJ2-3,CASSPTSGGATDTQYF
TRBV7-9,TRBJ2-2,CASSPRGTFPGELFF
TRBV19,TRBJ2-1,CASSIGVSSGGEQFF
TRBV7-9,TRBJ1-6,CASSLERYYNSPLHF
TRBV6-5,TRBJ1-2,CATKGGGLYGYTF
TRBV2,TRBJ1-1,CASSPTESGTEAFF
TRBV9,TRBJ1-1,CASSARTGGLTTEAFF
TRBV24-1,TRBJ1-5,CATSDPGVSQPQHF
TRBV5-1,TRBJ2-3,CASSFTGLTDTQYF
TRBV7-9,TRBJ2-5,CASSLGVVAQETQYF
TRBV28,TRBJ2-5,CASSPPLAGEMETQYF
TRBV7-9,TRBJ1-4,CASSRRTGALNEKLFF
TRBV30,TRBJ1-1,CAWSRLKVNTEAFF
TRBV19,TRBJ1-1,CASSMVSEGKTEAFF
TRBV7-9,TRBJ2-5,CASSNPWTVQETQYF
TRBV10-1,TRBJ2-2,CASSDDVGRTGELFF
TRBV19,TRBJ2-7,CASSMTTALTEQYF
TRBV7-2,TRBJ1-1,CASSRHMGQANTEAFF
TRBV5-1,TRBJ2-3,CASSPTASTDTQYF
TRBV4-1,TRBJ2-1,CASSQWAGGVTVRAYNEQFF
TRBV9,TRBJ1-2,CASSVNDISAIPSYTF
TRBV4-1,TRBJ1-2,CASSLRSPGSPGYGYTF
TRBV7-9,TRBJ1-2,CASSNGGLGADGYTF
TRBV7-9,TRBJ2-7,CASSAVGGANGYEQYF
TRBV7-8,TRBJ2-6,CASTTSSTADSGANVLTF
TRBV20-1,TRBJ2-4,CSASFQGVTLAKNIQYF
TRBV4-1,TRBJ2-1,CASSRVPVSYNEQFF
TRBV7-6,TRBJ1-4,CASSLGGTLAEKLFF
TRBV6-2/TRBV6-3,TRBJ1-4,CASSLVSEGELFF
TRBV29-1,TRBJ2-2,CSADAGHLNTGELFF
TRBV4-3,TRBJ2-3,CASSQDGRGRTDTQYF
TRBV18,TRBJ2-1,CASSPPGLSTDEQFF
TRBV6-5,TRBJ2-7,CAGSGGTEQYF
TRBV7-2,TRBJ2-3,CASSLAAGGAGDTQYF
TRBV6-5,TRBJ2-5,CASSYSTPPGTQYF
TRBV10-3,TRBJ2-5,CAISESGLAGGYQETQYF